This T cell receptor beta chain was captured by sequencing in a study of cytomegalovirus exposure and HLA in healthy donors. Points on this clone: The antigen is undetermined.

When sampled, the donors appeared nominally healthy, though they likely had unrecorded immune exposures. The PCR had 60 Vbeta and 13 Jbeta primers. Generated by immunoSEQ multiplex PCR, the TCRdb table keeps only in-frame clones and is missing some. The data contain about 120,000 clones, roughly 80% of them singletons. Study findings and constraints: Associated with HLA alleles at 0.05 false discovery rate in a later analysis were about 17,000 TCR beta sequences.

The CDR3 consists of 16 residues. Germline-derived CDR1 and CDR2 are LGHNA and YSLEER. The V end was cut by 5 bases, the J end by 3 bases, with 17 bases between. The origin of this receptor is a female donor in good health and CMV-seropositive. Sequenced: PBMCs. V is TRBV4-3 and J is TRBJ2-1, with D tentatively TRBD2 (6 bases). DNA for the CDR3: TGCGCCAGCAGCTTTGCCTTGGGGGGAGACTACAATGAGCAGTTCTTC. Protein sequence: CASSFALGGDYNEQFF.